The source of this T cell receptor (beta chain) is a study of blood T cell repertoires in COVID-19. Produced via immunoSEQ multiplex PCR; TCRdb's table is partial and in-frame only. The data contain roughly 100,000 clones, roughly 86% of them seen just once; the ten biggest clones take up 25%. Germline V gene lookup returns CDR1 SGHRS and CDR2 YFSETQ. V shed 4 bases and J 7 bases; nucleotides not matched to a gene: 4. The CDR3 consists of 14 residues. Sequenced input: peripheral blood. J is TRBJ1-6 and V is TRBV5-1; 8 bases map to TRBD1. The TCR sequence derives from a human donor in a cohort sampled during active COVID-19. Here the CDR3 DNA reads TGCGCCAGCAGCGAGGACAGGGCAAATTCACCCCTCCACTTT. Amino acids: CASSEDRANSPLHF.